This T cell receptor beta chain was sequenced during a study of blood T cell repertoires in COVID-19. V dropped 3 bases and J dropped 4; count of bases not matched to a gene: 6. In germline, CDR1 is SGHAT, CDR2 FQDESV (reference sequence). There are 15 residues in the CDR3. Profiled with immunoSEQ multiplex PCR; TCRdb holds only in-frame clones, not every one. This sample carries about 180,000 clones, over 75% of them seen once, and the ten largest clones take approximately 9.9%. Material: peripheral blood. The receptor was derived from a human donor with active or convalescent COVID-19. The donor label of this sample is uncertain. The chain links TRBV11-1 to TRBJ2-7; TRBD2 matches at 10 bases. This CDR3 reads CASSFSSGSAYEQYF. The CDR3 DNA follows: TGTGCCAGCAGCTTCTCTAGCGGGAGTGCGTACGAGCAGTACTTC.